This TCR beta chain was identified in a study of OX40 agonist ivuxolimab in advanced cancers. Background on the study: The drug used for patients, ivuxolimab, was an agonistic anti-OX40 (CD134) antibody. Partial responses were observed in three patients, of whom one had hepatocellular carcinoma and two had cutaneous melanoma.

Only in-frame clones appear in the TCRdb table, and some are missing; sequencing was by immunoSEQ multiplex PCR. The table has about 69,000 clones, roughly 84% seen once. The ends lost 2 bases at V and 6 bases at J; junction bases unmatched: 1. CDR3 length: 14 residues. Germline assignment: CDR1 SEHNR and CDR2 FQNEAQ (reference sequence). This sequence was found in an adult with an advanced solid tumor such as melanoma, head and neck, liver or kidney cancer. Sequences were derived from CD4+ or CD8+ T cells sorted from blood, sampled in a trial of the OX40 agonist ivuxolimab. V is TRBV7-9 and J is TRBJ2-3, with TRBD2 matching 11 bases. The chain's CDR3 is CASSLTSGSDTQYF. DNA for the CDR3: TGTGCCAGCAGCTTAACTAGCGGGAGTGATACGCAGTATTTT.